The subject of this entry is one TCR beta chain. The protocol was immunoSEQ multiplex PCR, while the TCRdb copy is restricted to in-frame clones and leaves out a portion. Of tens of thousands of clones in the sample, 90% to 95% are singletons; the top ten hold about 0.69%. The data originate from a study of T cell changes during pregnancy in multiple sclerosis. The CDR3 spans 11 residues. CDR1 MNHEY and CDR2 SMNVEV come from the germline V gene (reference sequence). The chain is built from TRBV27 and TRBJ2-2; 9 nucleotides match TRBD2. This TCR derives from a female donor in good health, enrolled as a control in a pregnancy study. Sequenced here: peripheral blood, sampled in the second trimester of pregnancy. CDR3 loop: CAAGGTGELFF. CDR3 DNA: TGTGCAGCGGGGGGCACCGGGGAGCTGTTTTTT.